The clone carrying this T cell receptor (beta chain) was picked up many times. Unique molecular identifier tags were affixed to discrete cDNA molecules. MiXCR, run by TCRdb on the 5' RACE reads, gives a single entry per CDR3 protein. The sample contains 60,000 to 75,000 distinct CDR3 sequences, about an eighth of which appear only once. The CDR3 sequence is 13 residues long. Trimming took off 1 base at V and 5 bases at J, with 6 bases between the two ends. CDR1 and CDR2 from the germline V gene are SGHAT and FQNNGV. This record belongs to a study of early T cells in non-severe SARS-CoV-2 infection. This receptor was obtained from an adult who was a healthcare worker with PCR-confirmed SARS-CoV-2 infection or an uninfected control (not recorded which). Material: whole blood, obtained at baseline. The gene calls are TRBV11-2 and TRBJ2-1; D ambiguous. The CDR3 loop reads CASSLGSNNEQFF. The CDR3 coding sequence is TGTGCCAGCAGCTTAGGAAGTAACAATGAGCAGTTCTTC.